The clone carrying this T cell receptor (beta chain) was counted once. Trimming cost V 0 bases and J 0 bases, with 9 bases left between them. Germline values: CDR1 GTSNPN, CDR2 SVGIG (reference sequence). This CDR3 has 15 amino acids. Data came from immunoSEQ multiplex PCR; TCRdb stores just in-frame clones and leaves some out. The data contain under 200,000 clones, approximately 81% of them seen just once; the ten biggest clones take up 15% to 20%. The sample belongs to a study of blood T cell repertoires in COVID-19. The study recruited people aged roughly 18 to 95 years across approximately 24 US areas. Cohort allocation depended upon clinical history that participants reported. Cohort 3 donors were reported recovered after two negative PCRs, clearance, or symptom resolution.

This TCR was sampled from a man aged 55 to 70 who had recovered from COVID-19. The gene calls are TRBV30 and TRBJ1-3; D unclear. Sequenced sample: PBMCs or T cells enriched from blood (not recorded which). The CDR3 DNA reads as TGTGCCTGGAGTGTAATGGGCCGCTCTGGAAACACCATATATTTT. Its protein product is CAWSVMGRSGNTIYF.